Listed here are 30 T cell receptor beta chains from one sample, sequenced in a study of blood T cell repertoires in COVID-19. Repertoires were generated with immunoSEQ multiplex PCR, while TCRdb's copy carries only in-frame clones and drops some. The sample yields 120,000 or so clones, more than 65% seen once. The specimen was peripheral blood. The receptors come from a woman between 65 and 79 years old with acute or convalescent COVID-19.

The CDR3 region is CASSLVTGTPGNTIYF. Here the CDR3 DNA reads TGTGCCAGCAGTCTTGTGACCGGGACACCTGGAAACACCATATATTTT. The rearrangement links TRBV6-2 or TRBV6-3 to TRBJ1-3, with a weak D call TRBD1 (6 bases). The germline V and J ends were trimmed by 5 bases and 2 bases, with 16 bases remaining between them. This CDR3 has 16 amino acids. CDR1 is MNHEY and CDR2 is SVGEGT in the germline V gene.

This clone was recorded a few times. The genes are TRBV6-5 and TRBJ1-2; weak D call: TRBD1 (5 bases). The CDR3 contains 12 residues. Germline V gives CDR1 MNHEY, CDR2 SVGAGI. The V gene lost 0 bases and the J gene lost 8 bases, with 7 bases spanning the gap. This CDR3 reads CASSYSGEGYTF. CDR3 in DNA: TGTGCCAGCAGTTACTCAGGGGAAGGCTACACCTTC.

The rearrangement joins TRBV4-3 to TRBJ2-5, with 9 bases lining up with TRBD1. J was trimmed by 2 bases and V by 4 bases; bases with no gene match: 8. The CDR3 extends over 16 amino acids. Germline lookup yields CDR1 LGHNA and CDR2 YSLEER. The DNA of the CDR3 is TGCGCCAGCAGCCCGTCGGGACAGGGACTACAAGAGACCCAGTACTTC. Protein product: CASSPSGQGLQETQYF.

This chain uses TRBV5-5 with TRBJ1-4; D not certain. Germline values: CDR1 SGHKS, CDR2 YYEKEE (reference sequence). The CDR3 covers 14 residues. Trimming pared 0 bases from V and 2 bases from J, leaving 5 bases between. CDR3 bases: TGTGCCAGCAGCTTGGCTACGACTAATGAAAAACTGTTTTTT. Amino acid sequence: CASSLATTNEKLFF.

The V call is TRBV4-1, the J call TRBJ1-2; 7 bases agree with TRBD1. With V trimmed by 0 bases and J by 4 bases, 11 bases remained unmatched. The CDR3 is made up of 17 amino acids. CDR1 and CDR2 (germline): MGHRA, YSYEKL. The CDR3 is CASSQDLPTGVGYGYTF. For the CDR3, the DNA is TGCGCCAGCAGCCAAGATCTTCCTACAGGGGTGGGCTATGGCTACACCTTC.

The V gene is TRBV6-1, the J gene TRBJ2-1; TRBD1 matches at 8 bases. The V segment lost 3 bases and the J segment 2 bases; nucleotides outside the gene matches: 6. This CDR3 contains 16 residues. Per germline, CDR1 MNHNS and CDR2 SASEGT. CDR3 in DNA: TGTGCCAGCAGTGATCCCCGGACAGGGACCTACAATGAGCAGTTCTTC. Residues: CASSDPRTGTYNEQFF.

The gene calls are TRBV5-5 and TRBJ1-1, with no clear D. V was trimmed by 0 bases and J by 6 bases, leaving 12 bases between them. The CDR3 sequence is 14 residues long. CDR1 is SGHKS, CDR2 YYEKEE, per germline (reference sequence). The CDR3 DNA sequence: TGTGCCAGCAGCTTGGTGGATCAGGTAGCTGAAGCTTTCTTT. This gives the protein CASSLVDQVAEAFF. The complete variable domain, with remaining parts taken from reference TRBV5-5 and TRBJ1-1, reads DAGVTQSPTHLIKTRGQQVTLRCSPISGHKSVSWYQQVLGQGPQFIFQYYEKEERGRGNFPDRFSARQFPNYSSELNVNALLLGDSALYLCASSLVDQVAEAFFGQGTRLTVV.

This chain links TRBV4-3 with TRBJ2-3, with 9 bases matching TRBD2. The CDR3 spans 16 residues. V dropped 3 bases and J dropped 6; count of bases not matched to a gene: 10. Per germline, CDR1 LGHNA and CDR2 YSLEER. CDR3 amino acids: CASSQLAGAPIDTQYF. The DNA of the CDR3 is TGCGCCAGCAGCCAGTTAGCGGGGGCTCCGATTGATACGCAGTATTTT.

This clone was detected only a few times. The chain carries TRBV5-5 and TRBJ1-5; D is ambiguous. The CDR3 has 14 residues. CDR1 SGHKS and CDR2 YYEKEE come from the germline V gene (reference sequence). V shed 0 bases and J shed 4 bases, with 8 bases lying between them. CDR3 amino acids: CASSLESQNQPQHF. The CDR3 DNA reads TGTGCCAGCAGCTTGGAATCTCAGAATCAGCCCCAGCATTTT.

This rearrangement joins TRBV7-8 to TRBJ2-1, with 7 bases matching TRBD2. Looked up from germline, CDR1 is SGHVS and CDR2 is FQNEAQ. The CDR3 sequence is 13 residues long. Losses at the gene ends were 1 base for V and 7 bases for J; bases not matched to a gene: 1. DNA of the CDR3: TGTGCCAGCAGCTTAGAGGGAGGGAATGAGCAGTTCTTC. Protein sequence: CASSLEGGNEQFF.

The rearrangement uses TRBV19 and TRBJ2-1, with no clear D. V shed 1 base and J shed 0 bases, with 7 bases lying between them. Germline-derived CDR1 and CDR2 are LNHDA and SQIVND (reference sequence). The CDR3 runs to 15 residues. CDR3 DNA: TGTGCCAGTAGTATAGGCCTTAGCTCCTACAATGAGCAGTTCTTC. It is translated as CASSIGLSSYNEQFF.

J is TRBJ1-4 and V is TRBV19, with 10 positions matching TRBD1. Germline CDR1 is LNHDA and CDR2 is SQIVND (reference sequence). The CDR3 length is 15 residues. The trim removed 9 bases at V and 2 bases at J, leaving 6 bases unmatched. CDR3 sequence reads: CASMDRGRTNEKLFF. The CDR3 DNA reads TGTGCCAGCATGGACAGGGGGAGGACTAATGAAAAACTGTTTTTT.

The CDR3 nucleotides read TGTGCCAGCTCACCACCGAGCCAGGGGGCTGGAGGCTACACCTTC. Translation: CASSPPSQGAGGYTF. The V gene is TRBV18, the J gene TRBJ1-2; 8 bases map to TRBD1. CDR1 is KGHSH and CDR2 is LQKENI in the germline V gene. This CDR3 is 15 amino acids long. After removal of 0 bases from V and 8 bases from J, the junction contained 8 bases not matched to a gene.

The CDR3 coding sequence is TGTGCCAGCAGTCCAAGACTAGCGGGGGGGGGCACAGATACGCAGTATTTT. Translating gives CASSPRLAGGGTDTQYF. V gene TRBV27 combines with J gene TRBJ2-3; 14 bases map to TRBD2. The CDR3 runs 17 residues. J was trimmed by 1 base and V by 5 bases; bases with no gene match: 5. Germline V gene lookup returns CDR1 MNHEY and CDR2 SMNVEV (reference sequence).

V is TRBV6-5 and J is TRBJ2-7; possibly TRBD1 for D (5 bases). The CDR3 has 14 residues. V was pared by 3 bases and J by 6 bases, with 15 bases between. The germline CDR1 and CDR2 sequences are MNHEY and SVGAGI. The CDR3 protein is CASSYRGLLGEQYF. In nucleotides, the CDR3 is TGTGCCAGCAGTTATAGGGGCCTCCTAGGCGAGCAGTACTTC.

The chain combines TRBV27 with TRBJ1-2; possibly TRBD1 for D (6 bases). The germline V and J ends were trimmed by 0 bases and 11 bases, with 22 bases remaining between them. The CDR3 is 16 amino acids. CDR1 and CDR2 from the germline V gene are MNHEY and SMNVEV (reference sequence). The CDR3 DNA follows: TGTGCCAGCAGTTTATCCAGGGGTGGGAGCCCTATGTCATACACCTTC. Encoded protein: CASSLSRGGSPMSYTF.

J is TRBJ1-3 and V is TRBV6-1, with D possibly being TRBD1 (6 bases). The length of the CDR3 is 16 residues. Trimming cost V 4 bases and J 3 bases, with 16 bases left between them. Germline V gives CDR1 MNHNS, CDR2 SASEGT. CDR3 in DNA: TGTGCCAGCAGTGCTATTCCGGGACAAGTTGGAAACACCATATATTTT. It codes for CASSAIPGQVGNTIYF.

About this clone itself: A single base separates this from a much larger clone, so it may be a read error. Other DNA sequences in this sample translate to the same CDR3. This chain joins TRBV10-1 and TRBJ2-2; 8 bases are a match to TRBD1. Per the germline V gene, CDR1 is WNHNN and CDR2 is SYGVQD (reference sequence). The CDR3 totals 13 residues. The CDR3: CASSNQGAGELFF. As DNA, the CDR3 is TGCGCCAGCAGTAATCAGGGGGCCGGGGAACTGTTTTTT.

The CDR3 DNA reads as TGTGCCAGCAGTCTTACAGGGGGCAACACTGAAGCTTTCTTT. This encodes CASSLTGGNTEAFF. This chain links TRBV28 with TRBJ1-1, with 9 bases fitting TRBD1. Germline values: CDR1 MDHEN, CDR2 SYDVKM. The CDR3 covers 14 residues. Trimming took 5 bases from V and 2 from J; bases not matched to a gene: 3. The full variable domain, rest sourced from reference TRBV28 and TRBJ1-1, is DVKVTQSSRYLVKRTGEKVFLECVQDMDHENMFWYRQDPGLGLRLIYFSYDVKMKEKGDIPEGYSVSREKKERFSLILESASTNQTSMYLCASSLTGGNTEAFFGQGTRLTVV.

The chain uses TRBV9 and TRBJ2-3; maybe TRBD1 (5 bases). The germline gives CDR1 SGDLS, CDR2 YYNGEE. Trimming removed 0 bases from V and 4 bases from J, with 18 bases in between. There are 17 residues in the CDR3. The CDR3 DNA sequence: TGTGCCAGCAGCGTAGTAGGACATCTTAACCCCCCAGATACGCAGTATTTT. Protein: CASSVVGHLNPPDTQYF.

V is TRBV10-3 and J is TRBJ2-2; no clear D. The germline V and J ends were trimmed by 0 bases and 1 base, with 6 bases remaining between them. The length of the CDR3 is 15 residues. Germline CDR1 ENHRY, CDR2 SYGVKD. The CDR3 DNA is TGTGCCATCAGTGAGTCCACGGGGAACACCGGGGAGCTGTTTTTT. This sequence encodes CAISESTGNTGELFF.

This CDR3 reads CASSTAGTSYEQYF. The CDR3 region has the DNA TGTGCCAGCAGTACAGCCGGGACTTCCTACGAGCAGTACTTC. The chain recombines TRBV28 with TRBJ2-7, with D maybe TRBD2 (6 bases). V was trimmed by 5 bases and J by 1 base, leaving 12 bases between them. The CDR3 contains 14 residues. Germline V gene lookup returns CDR1 MDHEN and CDR2 SYDVKM.

The genes are TRBV5-6 and TRBJ2-5; D uncertain. Germline loops: CDR1 SGHDT, CDR2 YYEEEE. The CDR3 spans 13 residues. Trimming stripped 0 bases from V and 2 bases from J, with 5 bases between. The CDR3 is CASSLGVQETQYF. The CDR3 DNA reads as TGTGCCAGCAGCTTGGGAGTACAAGAGACCCAGTACTTC. Complete variable domain (other parts from reference TRBV5-6 and TRBJ2-5): DAGVTQSPTHLIKTRGQQVTLRCSPKSGHDTVSWYQQALGQGPQFIFQYYEEEERQRGNFPDRFSGHQFPNYSSELNVNALLLGDSALYLCASSLGVQETQYFGPGTRLLVL.

The chain employs TRBV7-8 and TRBJ1-5; the D gene is possibly TRBD1 (5 bases). The V gene's germline CDR1 is SGHVS and CDR2 FQNEAQ. CDR3 length: 15 amino acids. The V end was cut by 0 bases, the J end by 7 bases, with 13 bases between. CDR3 residues: CASSLAQGGGQPQHF. DNA of the CDR3: TGTGCCAGCAGCTTAGCCCAGGGTGGGGGGCAGCCCCAGCATTTT.

The chain is built from TRBV19 and TRBJ2-7, with 10 bases lining up with TRBD1. With V trimmed by 5 bases and J by 3 bases, 4 bases remained unmatched. This CDR3 contains 14 residues. Germline V CDR1 and CDR2: LNHDA, SQIVND (reference sequence). This CDR3 reads CASSPRTGGYEQYF. DNA of the CDR3: TGTGCCAGTAGTCCCCGGACAGGGGGCTACGAGCAGTACTTC.

This clone has a handful of counts. V usage is TRBV14 and J usage is TRBJ2-7; perhaps TRBD2 as D (6 bases). V lost 0 bases and J 3 bases, leaving 18 bases between the germline ends. The length of the CDR3 is 17 residues. The germline CDR1 and CDR2 sequences are SGHDN and FVKESK. The CDR3 loop reads CASSQEAGTHYYYEQYF. CDR3 bases: TGTGCCAGCAGCCAAGAAGCCGGGACTCACTATTACTACGAGCAGTACTTC.

V is TRBV5-1 and J is TRBJ1-3, with 7 nucleotides matching TRBD1. The germline CDR1 and CDR2 sequences are SGHRS and YFSETQ. V was pared by 0 bases and J by 6 bases, with 3 bases of the junction left unmatched. There are 14 residues in the CDR3. Here the CDR3 reads CASSLGGGENTIYF. The CDR3 DNA sequence: TGCGCCAGCAGCTTGGGAGGGGGCGAAAACACCATATATTTT. The complete variable domain, with remaining parts taken from reference TRBV5-1 and TRBJ1-3, reads KAGVTQTPRYLIKTRGQQVTLSCSPISGHRSVSWYQQTPGQGLQFLFEYFSETQRNKGNFPGRFSGRQFSNSRSEMNVSTLELGDSALYLCASSLGGGENTIYFGEGSWLTVV.

The chain couples TRBV24-1 to TRBJ1-1; D unresolved. V lost 7 bases, J lost 1 base, and 9 bases lay in between. From germline, CDR1 is KGHDR and CDR2 SFDVKD. This CDR3 region has 13 residues. The CDR3 is CATSREPNTEAFF. The CDR3 nucleotides are TGTGCCACCAGCCGGGAACCGAACACTGAAGCTTTCTTT.

V gene TRBV7-8 combines with J gene TRBJ2-1; 8 nucleotides agree with TRBD2. Germline CDR1 and CDR2: SGHVS and FQNEAQ. The CDR3 spans 15 residues. The J segment lost 7 bases and the V segment lost 5 bases, leaving 10 bases of the junction unmatched. The CDR3 coding sequence is TGTGCCAGCAGCCCACAAGCGGGAGTCTTAAATGAGCAGTTCTTC. It yields the protein CASSPQAGVLNEQFF.

This clone appeared many times. The same CDR3 can be traced to other DNA sequences in this sample. The V call is TRBV6-5, the J call TRBJ1-4; 7 nucleotides line up with TRBD1. The V gene's germline CDR1 is MNHEY and CDR2 SVGAGI. There are 15 residues in the CDR3. The trim removed 0 bases at V and 8 bases at J, leaving 6 bases unmatched. In nucleotides, the CDR3 is TGTGCCAGCAGTTACTCGACAGGGAAAAACGAAAAACTGTTTTTT. As protein: CASSYSTGKNEKLFF.